The 21 T cell receptor beta chains reported below all come from one sample, sequenced in a study of T cell changes during pregnancy in multiple sclerosis. Produced via immunoSEQ multiplex PCR; TCRdb's table is partial and in-frame only. The table records tens of thousands of clones, roughly 93% of them present only once. The specimen was peripheral blood, collected in the second trimester of pregnancy. The receptors here all came from a female donor with multiple sclerosis, enrolled in a pregnancy study.

CDR3 in amino acids: CASSPGRRANYGYTF. The CDR3 region has the DNA TGCGCCAGCTCCCCGGGCAGGAGGGCTAACTATGGCTACACCTTC. The chain links TRBV5-1 to TRBJ1-2; no clear D gene. The CDR3 extends over 15 amino acids. Germline V CDR1 and CDR2: SGHRS, YFSETQ. Trimming pared 7 bases from V and 0 bases from J, leaving 16 bases between. The full variable domain, rest sourced from reference TRBV5-1 and TRBJ1-2, is KAGVTQTPRYLIKTRGQQVTLSCSPISGHRSVSWYQQTPGQGLQFLFEYFSETQRNKGNFPGRFSGRQFSNSRSEMNVSTLELGDSALYLCASSPGRRANYGYTFGSGTRLTVV.

The gene calls are TRBV19 and TRBJ1-5; D might be TRBD1 (5 bases). The V and J ends lost 9 bases and 10 bases respectively, with 16 bases between them. The V gene's germline CDR1 is LNHDA and CDR2 SQIVND (reference sequence). The CDR3 runs to 12 residues. In nucleotides, the CDR3 is TGTGCCAGCCGGGGGGATGTTGTACCCCAGCATTTT. The encoded protein is CASRGDVVPQHF.

This clone was picked up one time. Mismatch with germline at one junction end may stem from a read error. The chain employs TRBV6-5 and TRBJ1-2; D unresolved. Germline loops: CDR1 MNHEY, CDR2 SVGAGI. This CDR3 spans 15 amino acids. CDR3 sequence (DNA): TGTGCCAGCAGTTCCGTCCCAAAACGCGTCAGCGTCGACTCCTTC. It codes for CASSSVPKRVSVDSF.

The chain recombines TRBV2 with TRBJ2-5; 7 bases are shared with TRBD1. V gave up 5 bases and J gave up 5 bases; unmatched junction bases: 5. The germline V gene encodes CDR1 SNHLY and CDR2 FYNNEI. The CDR3 contains 13 residues. The DNA of the CDR3 is TGTGCCAGCAGTAGGGACAGTCGGGAGACCCAGTACTTC. Encoded protein: CASSRDSRETQYF.

The gene calls are TRBV5-6 and TRBJ1-5; 8 bases line up with TRBD1. V shed 4 bases and J 6 bases; nucleotides not matched to a gene: 12. The CDR3 runs 16 residues. In germline, CDR1 is SGHDT, CDR2 YYEEEE. In DNA form, the CDR3 reads TGTGCCAGCAGCGCACAGCAGGGGGCTCTGGGTCAGCCCCAGCATTTT. As protein: CASSAQQGALGQPQHF.

This clone was seen only once. V gene TRBV18 combines with J gene TRBJ1-2; tentative D call: TRBD1 (6 bases). The V end lost 2 bases, the J end lost 0 bases, and 19 bases lay between the germline ends. Germline V gives CDR1 KGHSH, CDR2 LQKENI. This CDR3 spans 18 amino acids. The CDR3: CASSPSELGQLANYGYTF. CDR3 bases: TGTGCCAGCTCACCAAGCGAACTCGGACAGCTAGCTAACTATGGCTACACCTTC.

This chain uses TRBV18 with TRBJ2-7; D possibly corresponds to TRBD1 (5 bases). V gave up 6 bases and J gave up 3 bases, with 9 bases separating them. The CDR3 has 12 amino acids. CDR1 and CDR2 from the germline V gene are KGHSH and LQKENI. This chain's CDR3 is CASSGHSYEQYF. In nucleotides, the CDR3 is TGTGCCAGCTCCGGACACAGCTACGAGCAGTACTTC.

The chain has TRBV6-1 and TRBJ2-5; TRBD1 agrees at 7 bases. The CDR3 runs to 14 residues. CDR1 MNHNS and CDR2 SASEGT come from the germline V gene. Trimming took 2 bases from V and 7 from J; bases not matched to a gene: 7. Here the CDR3 reads CASSERRQGGTQYF. The CDR3 nucleotides read TGTGCCAGCAGTGAACGCCGACAGGGTGGGACCCAGTACTTC.

This chain uses TRBV6-4 with TRBJ1-4, with 8 bases lining up with TRBD1. V shed 9 bases, J shed 8 bases, and the junction held 14 bases outside the gene matches. The germline V gene encodes CDR1 MRHNA and CDR2 SNTAGT. CDR3 length equals 15 residues. CDR3: CARPPQQGEWEKLFF. CDR3 in DNA: TGTGCCAGACCTCCCCAACAGGGGGAATGGGAAAAACTGTTTTTT.

The CDR3 is CASSDGTSDSDTQYF. The CDR3 region has the DNA TGTGCCAGCAGTGACGGGACTAGCGATTCAGATACGCAGTATTTT. This chain links TRBV6-4 with TRBJ2-3; 10 bases agree with TRBD2. The CDR3 contains 15 residues. V gave up 2 bases and J gave up 4 bases; unmatched junction bases: 3. The germline V gene encodes CDR1 MRHNA and CDR2 SNTAGT.

This clone occurred a few times. The V and J genes are TRBV9 and TRBJ1-4; TRBD1 matches 10 bases. The CDR3 loop spans 16 amino acids. The germline gives CDR1 SGDLS, CDR2 YYNGEE. Trimming at V came to 2 bases and at J to 2 bases, leaving 3 bases not matched to a gene. The CDR3 DNA reads as TGTGCCAGCAGCGTCGGACAGGGGGAGACTAATGAAAAACTGTTTTTT. Its translation: CASSVGQGETNEKLFF.

The rearrangement uses TRBV5-1 and TRBJ1-4, with D uncertain. The V end was cut by 7 bases, the J end by 8 bases, with 12 bases between. CDR1 and CDR2 (germline): SGHRS, YFSETQ. This CDR3 comprises 12 residues. In DNA, the CDR3 is TGCGCCAGCCCCCTGGTCGGGGAAAAACTGTTTTTT. Its translation is CASPLVGEKLFF.

The DNA for the CDR3 is TGTGCCAGCAGCTGGGCGGGCCCTAATGCAAATGAGCAGTTCTTC. It codes for CASSWAGPNANEQFF. This chain joins TRBV5-6 and TRBJ2-1; perhaps TRBD2 as D (5 bases). Germline CDR1 reads SGHDT; CDR2 reads YYEEEE. The CDR3 is 15 amino acids. Trimming took 3 bases from V and 7 from J, leaving 17 bases between them.

The chain employs TRBV5-6 and TRBJ2-3; 7 bases map to TRBD2. The CDR3 has 15 amino acids. The V gene's germline CDR1 is SGHDT and CDR2 YYEEEE. Germline trimming cut 4 bases from V and 1 base from J; bases unmatched to any gene: 6. The CDR3 DNA follows: TGTGCCAGCAGCCCGAGGGACTACCGCACAGATACGCAGTATTTT. Translation gives CASSPRDYRTDTQYF.

The DNA for the CDR3 is TGTGCCAGCAGCCACGCAACAGGGCATGGGGCCAACGTCCTGACTTTC. Its protein is CASSHATGHGANVLTF. The chain has TRBV14 and TRBJ2-6; a possible D gene is TRBD1 (6 bases). Germline V gives CDR1 SGHDN, CDR2 FVKESK. With 3 bases removed from V and 3 bases from J, the gap between germline ends came to 12 bases. The CDR3 contains 16 residues.

This chain joins TRBV11-2 and TRBJ2-3, with D possibly being TRBD1 (5 bases). Trimming removed 1 base from V and 9 bases from J, with 20 bases in between. This CDR3 is built from 16 residues. The germline V gene encodes CDR1 SGHAT and CDR2 FQNNGV. The CDR3 loop reads CASSLVGSGLEVTQYF. The CDR3 DNA follows: TGTGCCAGCAGCTTAGTCGGGTCAGGGCTCGAAGTAACGCAGTATTTT.

V and J are TRBV19 and TRBJ2-5; 9 bases map to TRBD1. The junction had 8 bases not matched to a gene; V was cut back by 4 bases and J by 5 bases. Germline V lookup: CDR1 LNHDA, CDR2 SQIVND (reference sequence). The CDR3 consists of 15 residues. The CDR3 reads CASSKGQGGGETQYF. The CDR3 nucleotides are TGTGCCAGTAGTAAGGGACAGGGAGGTGGGGAGACCCAGTACTTC.

V is TRBV6-4 and J is TRBJ2-1, with D maybe TRBD1 (5 bases). The CDR3 extends over 12 amino acids. Trimming left V 7 bases short and J 6 bases short, with 10 bases between. CDR1 and CDR2 (germline): MRHNA, SNTAGT. As DNA, the CDR3 is TGTGCCAGCATCTCCGACAGCAATGAGCAGTTCTTC. Translated: CASISDSNEQFF.

The chain has TRBV7-9 and TRBJ1-1; 7 bases match TRBD1. Germline values: CDR1 SEHNR, CDR2 FQNEAQ (reference sequence). V shed 5 bases and J 4 bases; nucleotides not matched to a gene: 16. CDR3 length: 17 amino acids. The CDR3 loop is CASSDGLLAGGGTEAFF. In DNA form, the CDR3 reads TGTGCCAGCAGCGACGGTCTTTTGGCAGGGGGAGGCACTGAAGCTTTCTTT.

The count of this clone is one. The J gene is TRBJ2-5, the V gene TRBV7-6, with 11 bases fitting TRBD2. Germline CDR1 reads SGHVS; CDR2 reads FNYEAQ. After removal of 11 bases from V and 5 bases from J, the junction contained 7 bases not matched to a gene. The CDR3 totals 13 residues. CDR3 in DNA: TGTGCCCTCCTAGCGGGGGGCGGGGAGACCCAGTACTTC. It codes for CALLAGGGETQYF.

This chain joins TRBV13 and TRBJ2-7, with TRBD1 matching over 9 bases. J gave up 3 bases and V 5 bases, and 8 bases lay outside the gene matches. The germline gives CDR1 PRHDT, CDR2 FYEKMQ (reference sequence). The CDR3 is made up of 15 amino acids. The CDR3 is CASSPPGTGNYEQYF. DNA for the CDR3: TGTGCCAGCAGCCCCCCCGGGACAGGGAACTACGAGCAGTACTTC.